A single sample gave rise to the 13 T cell receptor beta chains below, sequenced in a study of human T cells and chemical hapten exposure. Time point reported: patch test 3, about 24 weeks after DPC sensitization. As to treatment: therapeutic diphenylcyclopropenone sensitization with weekly scalp DPC. One entry per CDR3 protein, called by TCRdb with MiXCR from the RACE reads. The sample has roughly 62,000 distinct CDR3 sequences, 12% seen once. This material consisted of whole blood, taken in connection with sensitization to the hapten diphenylcyclopropenone (DPC). The receptors derive from a man aged 25 to 40 with alopecia areata. Some clones in this sample may be carry-over from other donors' samples.

This chain links TRBV28 with TRBJ2-5; D may match TRBD1 or TRBD2 (5 bases each). Germline values: CDR1 MDHEN, CDR2 SYDVKM. This CDR3 spans 14 amino acids. Trimming cost V 8 bases and J 5 bases, with 18 bases left between them. CDR3 bases: TGTGCCAGCGAGGGGTTGGGCCCTCGGGAGACCCAGTACTTC. Protein sequence: CASEGLGPRETQYF.

This chain connects TRBV10-1 to TRBJ2-5; perhaps TRBD2 as D (6 bases). With 6 bases removed from V and 5 bases from J, the gap between germline ends came to 16 bases. Germline V lookup: CDR1 WNHNN, CDR2 SYGVQD (reference sequence). There are 14 residues in the CDR3. CDR3 protein: CASRGLALRETQYF. Here the CDR3 DNA reads TGCGCCAGCAGGGGCCTAGCGTTGAGGGAGACCCAGTACTTC.

V usage is TRBV7-2 and J usage is TRBJ2-5; no firm D call. CDR3 length: 13 amino acids. V was pared by 5 bases and J by 5 bases, with 12 bases between. Germline loops: CDR1 SGHTA, CDR2 FQGNSA. CDR3 protein: CASSQSLGETQYF. In DNA, the CDR3 is TGTGCCAGCAGCCAATCCCTTGGGGAGACCCAGTACTTC. Full variable domain (missing parts from reference TRBV7-2 and TRBJ2-5): GAGVSQSPSNKVTEKGKDVELRCDPISGHTALYWYRQSLGQGLEFLIYFQGNSAPDKSGLPSDRFSAERTGGSVSTLTIQRTQQEDSAVYLCASSQSLGETQYFGPGTRLLVL.

The J gene is TRBJ1-5, the V gene TRBV4-1; TRBD1 agrees at 8 bases. Germline V gives CDR1 MGHRA, CDR2 YSYEKL. V shed 1 base, J shed 1 base, and the junction held 3 bases outside the gene matches. The CDR3 extends over 16 amino acids. Here the CDR3 reads CASSQVWTGSNQPQHF. The DNA of the CDR3 is TGCGCCAGCAGCCAAGTATGGACAGGGAGCAATCAGCCCCAGCATTTT.

This clonotype was detected ten times or more. The J gene is TRBJ2-3, the V gene TRBV28; TRBD2 matches at 8 bases. The germline CDR1 and CDR2 sequences are MDHEN and SYDVKM. The CDR3 totals 15 residues. The V and J ends lost 2 bases and 6 bases, in that order; junction bases with no gene match: 7. This CDR3 reads CASSLSGGARDTQYF. The CDR3 DNA reads as TGTGCCAGCAGTTTAAGCGGGGGCGCCCGGGATACGCAGTATTTT. Full variable domain (outside the CDR3, taken from reference TRBV28 and TRBJ2-3): DVKVTQSSRYLVKRTGEKVFLECVQDMDHENMFWYRQDPGLGLRLIYFSYDVKMKEKGDIPEGYSVSREKKERFSLILESASTNQTSMYLCASSLSGGARDTQYFGPGTRLTVL.

V usage is TRBV13 and J usage is TRBJ2-7; tentatively, D is TRBD2 (6 bases). Trimming took 5 bases from V and 7 from J, leaving 15 bases between them. Germline assignment: CDR1 PRHDT and CDR2 FYEKMQ (reference sequence). The CDR3 length is 13 residues. The CDR3 reads CASSPDFAGEQYF. In DNA, the CDR3 is TGTGCCAGCAGCCCGGACTTCGCGGGGGAGCAGTACTTC.

V is TRBV28 and J is TRBJ2-6; 8 nucleotides match TRBD1. The CDR3 consists of 15 residues. The V gene end was trimmed by 6 bases and the J gene end by 1 base; junction bases not matched to a gene: 2. Germline V CDR1 and CDR2: MDHEN, SYDVKM. The CDR3 region is CASRDRDSGANVLTF. The CDR3 DNA sequence: TGTGCCAGCAGGGACAGGGATTCTGGGGCCAACGTCCTGACTTTC.

This clonotype was observed at least ten times. The chain couples TRBV6-5 to TRBJ1-3; D remains unclear. CDR1 and CDR2 (germline): MNHEY, SVGAGI. The CDR3 has 11 amino acids. The V end was cut by 11 bases, the J end by 4 bases, with 9 bases between. The CDR3 bases are TGTGCCGCCCTCGGCGGAAACACCATATATTTT. Its protein is CAALGGNTIYF.

This clonotype was detected ten times or more. The chain combines TRBV6-1 with TRBJ2-2, with D unclear. Germline CDR1 is MNHNS and CDR2 is SASEGT. Trimming removed 2 bases at V and 5 bases at J, with 12 bases between. The CDR3 is 15 residues long. This CDR3 is CASSETLTRTGELFF. CDR3 coding DNA: TGTGCCAGCAGTGAAACGTTGACCCGTACCGGGGAGCTGTTTTTT.

There are many counts of this clonotype. The J gene is TRBJ2-3, the V gene TRBV9; D is unresolved. This CDR3 is 15 amino acids long. V was trimmed by 3 bases and J by 0 bases, leaving 11 bases between them. Germline CDR1 SGDLS, CDR2 YYNGEE. The CDR3 spells CASSGHPTSTDTQYF. The CDR3 DNA is TGTGCCAGCAGCGGACACCCGACTAGCACAGATACGCAGTATTTT.

V gene TRBV7-9 combines with J gene TRBJ1-1, with D maybe TRBD1 (5 bases). Trimming stripped 3 bases from V and 6 bases from J, with 8 bases between. The CDR3 runs 12 residues. The germline V gene has CDR1 SEHNR and CDR2 FQNEAQ (reference sequence). The CDR3 bases are TGTGCCAGCAGCTTTGGGGACTCTGAAGCTTTCTTT. Protein sequence: CASSFGDSEAFF.

This clonotype was recorded at least ten times. V and J are TRBV18 and TRBJ2-6; no firm D call. Germline values: CDR1 KGHSH, CDR2 LQKENI. The CDR3 totals 18 residues. V lost 3 bases, J lost 0 bases, and 15 bases lay in between. CDR3 sequence reads: CASSPRQAANSGANVLTF. The CDR3 coding sequence is TGTGCCAGCTCACCCCGCCAGGCAGCGAACTCTGGGGCCAACGTCCTGACTTTC. Drawing the rest from reference TRBV18 and TRBJ2-6, the complete variable domain is NAGVMQNPRHLVRRRGQEARLRCSPMKGHSHVYWYRQLPEEGLKFMVYLQKENIIDESGMPKERFSAEFPKEGPSILRIQQVVRGDSAAYFCASSPRQAANSGANVLTFGAGSRLTVL.

The rearrangement links TRBV18 to TRBJ2-7; 8 bases map to TRBD1. Germline V gives CDR1 KGHSH, CDR2 LQKENI. The V and J ends lost 6 bases and 3 bases, in that order; junction bases with no gene match: 10. The CDR3 is 15 amino acids. CDR3 nucleotides: TGTGCCAGCTCTCTCCTAGACAGGGGAGGCTACGAGCAGTACTTC. This translates into CASSLLDRGGYEQYF.